The 28 T cell receptor beta chains below all came from one sample that was sequenced in a study of T-cell reconstitution after alpha-beta-depleted transplantation in children. Preparation of the TCRbeta library used unique molecular identifiers. TCRdb used MiXCR to reprocess the PCR reads, holding one entry per CDR3 protein. The sample includes approximately 110,000 distinct CDR3 sequences, around a tenth of them seen just once. The sample in question was PBMCs, obtained before TCRalphabeta/CD19-depleted stem cell transplant. These receptors came from a boy aged 2 to 10 with acute lymphoblastic leukemia, due to receive a stem cell transplant.

This clonotype appeared many times. This chain links TRBV20-1 with TRBJ2-1; 8 positions agree with TRBD2. V was clipped by 6 bases and J by 2 bases; unmatched bases: 12. This CDR3 has 16 amino acids. Germline V CDR1 and CDR2: DFQATT, SNEGSKA (reference sequence). The DNA for the CDR3 is TGCAGTGCCAGATCGCCGGGACTAGGCACCTACAATGAGCAGTTCTTC. This encodes CSARSPGLGTYNEQFF.

This clonotype was counted a few times. This chain connects TRBV5-1 to TRBJ2-1; D tentatively reads TRBD1 or TRBD2 (5 bases each). CDR3 length: 15 amino acids. Germline CDR1 reads SGHRS; CDR2 reads YFSETQ. Between the trimmed V and J ends, which lost 0 bases and 9 bases, there was a span of 16 bases. The CDR3 reads CASSLAGAGTGEQFF. DNA of the CDR3: TGCGCCAGCAGCTTGGCCGGGGCAGGGACGGGTGAGCAGTTCTTC.

This clonotype was seen many times. The CDR3 loop reads CASSERDNTEAFF. The DNA for the CDR3 is TGTGCCAGCAGTGAGAGGGACAACACTGAAGCTTTCTTT. V is TRBV6-4 and J is TRBJ1-1; D is perhaps TRBD1 (5 bases). Germline V gene data show CDR1 as MRHNA and CDR2 as SNTAGT. This CDR3 spans 13 amino acids. The ends were cut back, 3 bases at V and 2 bases at J, with 7 bases in the middle.

This clonotype appeared many times. The rearrangement links TRBV25-1 to TRBJ2-5; D possibly corresponds to TRBD1 (5 bases). The germline gives CDR1 MGHDK, CDR2 SYGVNS. The CDR3 loop spans 16 amino acids. V was shortened by 1 base and J by 0 bases, with 12 bases between the two germline ends. The CDR3 reads CASSESERGNQETQYF. The CDR3 DNA sequence: TGTGCCAGCAGTGAATCGGAAAGGGGAAACCAAGAGACCCAGTACTTC.

This clonotype was picked up a small number of times. J is TRBJ1-2 and V is TRBV20-1, with unresolved D. V was clipped by 5 bases and J by 6 bases, with 28 bases between them. The CDR3 consists of 17 residues. Per the germline V gene, CDR1 is DFQATT and CDR2 is SNEGSKA (reference sequence). The CDR3 region has the DNA TGCAGTGCTCTTCTTATCGGCCCTTCAAAGGAGTCTGATGGCTACACCTTC. Residues: CSALLIGPSKESDGYTF.

This clonotype was seen a handful of times. This sequence joins TRBV6-1 and TRBJ1-1, with D maybe TRBD1 (5 bases). There are 14 residues in the CDR3. V was cut by 6 bases and J by 1 base, with 12 bases left in between. CDR1 is MNHNS and CDR2 is SASEGT in the germline V gene. The CDR3 bases are TGTGCCAGCAGAAAGGACGGGGGGAACACTGAAGCTTTCTTT. Translating it yields CASRKDGGNTEAFF.

This clonotype was detected a few times. The chain recombines TRBV6-1 with TRBJ1-2, with 12 bases fitting TRBD1. The CDR3 extends over 14 amino acids. Germline V gene data show CDR1 as MNHNS and CDR2 as SASEGT. J gave up 4 bases and V 8 bases, and 5 bases lay outside the gene matches. CDR3 sequence (DNA): TGTGCCAGCGTCCGGGACAGGGGGCTCTATGGCTACACCTTC. It yields the protein CASVRDRGLYGYTF.

The chain uses TRBV4-2 and TRBJ1-2; perhaps TRBD1 as D (5 bases). CDR1 is LGHNA, CDR2 YNFKEQ, per germline. V was cut by 1 base and J by 4 bases, with 10 bases left in between. The length of the CDR3 is 14 residues. In DNA, the CDR3 is TGTGCCAGCAGCCAAGTAAGAGACAGCTATGGCTACACCTTC. Translated: CASSQVRDSYGYTF.

In its sample, this clonotype was seen a few times. The J gene is TRBJ1-1, the V gene TRBV7-9; D is ambiguous. V shed 6 bases and J shed 1 base, with 9 bases lying between them. This CDR3 comprises 13 residues. Germline V gene lookup returns CDR1 SEHNR and CDR2 FQNEAQ (reference sequence). The CDR3 region is CASSKEANTEAFF. The CDR3 bases are TGTGCCAGCAGTAAGGAGGCGAACACTGAAGCTTTCTTT.

V gene TRBV5-1 combines with J gene TRBJ2-4; maybe TRBD1 (6 bases). The CDR3 is 15 residues long. Germline V lookup: CDR1 SGHRS, CDR2 YFSETQ. V was trimmed by 4 bases and J by 0 bases, leaving 11 bases between them. CDR3 protein: CASSPQGLAKNIQYF. The CDR3 DNA reads as TGCGCCAGCAGCCCGCAGGGGCTAGCCAAAAACATTCAGTACTTC.

This clonotype occurred a few times. The genes are TRBV20-1 and TRBJ2-3; D is unclear. Germline values: CDR1 DFQATT, CDR2 SNEGSKA (reference sequence). Deletions cut 3 bases from V and 4 bases from J, with 5 bases between. The CDR3 is 11 amino acids. CDR3 region: CSASLADTQYF. DNA for the CDR3: TGCAGTGCTAGCTTAGCAGATACGCAGTATTTT.

This clonotype was seen a few times. The V call is TRBV7-9, the J call TRBJ1-2, with D uncertain. V was shortened by 2 bases and J by 8 bases, with 6 bases between the two germline ends. Per the germline V gene, CDR1 is SEHNR and CDR2 is FQNEAQ (reference sequence). There are 11 residues in the CDR3. DNA for the CDR3: TGTGCCAGCAGCTTAATGATAGGCTACACCTTC. Amino acid sequence: CASSLMIGYTF.

This clonotype was seen a handful of times. This rearrangement joins TRBV18 to TRBJ2-7, with 8 positions matching TRBD1. CDR1 and CDR2 (germline): KGHSH, LQKENI. The V segment lost 5 bases and the J segment 1 base; nucleotides outside the gene matches: 7. The CDR3 sequence is 15 residues long. The CDR3 DNA sequence: TGTGCCAGCTCAGAGACAGGGGTAGGTTCCTACGAGCAGTACTTC. Encoded protein: CASSETGVGSYEQYF.

This clonotype has just a few counts. The V call is TRBV11-2, the J call TRBJ1-5; D remains unclear. CDR1 and CDR2 (germline): SGHAT, FQNNGV. The ends were cut back, 0 bases at V and 4 bases at J, with 10 bases in the middle. This CDR3 comprises 15 residues. CDR3 DNA sequence: TGTGCCAGCAGCTTAGACAGGCCGAGTAATCAGCCCCAGCATTTT. Translation gives CASSLDRPSNQPQHF.

The chain joins TRBV7-9 to TRBJ1-2; D might be TRBD1 (5 bases). CDR1 and CDR2 from the germline V gene are SEHNR and FQNEAQ (reference sequence). The CDR3 runs 13 residues. Deletions cut 3 bases from V and 3 bases from J, with 8 bases between. This CDR3 is CASSFGADYGYTF. Written as DNA, the CDR3 is TGTGCCAGCAGCTTCGGGGCAGACTATGGCTACACCTTC.

The table lists this clonotype with a few counts. The chain is built from TRBV6-5 and TRBJ2-7, with a possible D match to TRBD1 (6 bases). The CDR3 is 16 residues long. The V end lost 0 bases, the J end lost 1 base, and 13 bases lay between the germline ends. Germline V lookup: CDR1 MNHEY, CDR2 SVGAGI. In DNA, the CDR3 is TGTGCCAGCAGTTACTCGAGGCTCAGGGGTTCCTACGAGCAGTACTTC. Translating gives CASSYSRLRGSYEQYF.

The chain links TRBV4-1 to TRBJ1-1; a possible D gene is TRBD1 (6 bases). Per germline, CDR1 MGHRA and CDR2 YSYEKL. The CDR3 spans 12 residues. Trimming left V 1 base short and J 7 bases short, with 7 bases between. CDR3 in DNA: TGCGCCAGCAGCCAAGTGGACAGTGAAGCTTTCTTT. Its protein product is CASSQVDSEAFF.

This clonotype was observed a few times. V usage is TRBV7-9 and J usage is TRBJ2-7; 8 nucleotides match TRBD2. The germline V gene has CDR1 SEHNR and CDR2 FQNEAQ (reference sequence). V shed 5 bases and J 2 bases; nucleotides not matched to a gene: 8. The CDR3 spans 15 residues. CDR3 DNA sequence: TGTGCCAGCAGCCCGGGGGGGCTCCCCCCCTACGAGCAGTACTTC. Amino acids: CASSPGGLPPYEQYF.

This clonotype turned up a few times. CDR3 nucleotide sequence: TGTGCCATCAACAGGGACAGGGGCTCTGGAAACACCATATATTTT. It is translated as CAINRDRGSGNTIYF. The V call is TRBV10-3, the J call TRBJ1-3; TRBD1 matches at 10 bases. This CDR3 contains 15 residues. The ends lost 7 bases at V and 0 bases at J; junction bases unmatched: 3. The germline gives CDR1 ENHRY, CDR2 SYGVKD.

This clonotype has ten or more counts. The rearrangement joins TRBV5-1 to TRBJ2-2, with D possibly matching TRBD2 (6 bases). Germline V gene data show CDR1 as SGHRS and CDR2 as YFSETQ. The CDR3 sequence is 13 residues long. V lost 9 bases, J lost 4 bases, and 13 bases lay in between. CDR3 in amino acids: CATQGGITGELFF. The DNA of the CDR3 is TGCGCCACTCAGGGAGGAATCACCGGGGAGCTGTTTTTT.

V gene TRBV12-3 or TRBV12-4 combines with J gene TRBJ1-4, with a weak D call TRBD1 (5 bases). V was pared by 6 bases and J by 13 bases, with 18 bases between. This CDR3 has 13 amino acids. In DNA form, the CDR3 reads TGTGCCAGCAGCTTTACAGGCTCGGCGGGACTGTTTTTT. It codes for CASSFTGSAGLFF.

This clonotype was recorded a few times. The V call is TRBV18, the J call TRBJ2-4, with TRBD2 matching over 10 bases. CDR3 length equals 14 residues. CDR1 and CDR2 from the germline V gene are KGHSH and LQKENI. V dropped 4 bases and J dropped 5; count of bases not matched to a gene: 2. For the CDR3, the DNA is TGTGCCAGCTCACTCGGACTAGCGGAAAACATTCAGTACTTC. Translated, it gives CASSLGLAENIQYF.

In its sample, this clonotype was seen a few times. V usage is TRBV6-5 and J usage is TRBJ2-7; D is unclear. Trimming took off 6 bases at V and 0 bases at J, with 12 bases between the two ends. The CDR3 extends over 14 amino acids. The V gene's germline CDR1 is MNHEY and CDR2 SVGAGI. CDR3 nucleotide sequence: TGTGCCAGCAGAATGGGCGGAAGCTCCTACGAGCAGTACTTC. This translates into CASRMGGSSYEQYF.

This clonotype came up many times. V gene TRBV11-2 combines with J gene TRBJ2-5, with 8 bases aligning to TRBD1. J gave up 4 bases and V 4 bases, and 8 bases lay outside the gene matches. The CDR3 loop spans 15 amino acids. The germline CDR1 and CDR2 sequences are SGHAT and FQNNGV. The CDR3 DNA is TGTGCCAGCAGCTATGACAGGGGAGGTGGAGAGACCCAGTACTTC. Protein: CASSYDRGGGETQYF.

This clonotype was observed at least ten times. The chain joins TRBV6-5 to TRBJ2-1; D may be TRBD1 (6 bases). CDR3 length equals 16 residues. From germline, CDR1 is MNHEY and CDR2 SVGAGI. V lost 6 bases and J 3 bases, leaving 18 bases between the germline ends. CDR3 region: CASRALGGELYNEQFF. As DNA, the CDR3 is TGTGCCAGCAGGGCTCTAGGGGGAGAACTCTACAATGAGCAGTTCTTC.

This clonotype was seen at least ten times. The J gene is TRBJ2-1, the V gene TRBV20-1; no firm D call. The CDR3 runs to 11 residues. CDR1 is DFQATT and CDR2 is SNEGSKA in the germline V gene (reference sequence). The germline V and J ends were trimmed by 0 bases and 4 bases, with 1 base remaining between them. The CDR3 DNA reads TGCAGTGCTAGAGAGTACAATGAGCAGTTCTTC. Its protein product is CSAREYNEQFF.

V gene TRBV27 combines with J gene TRBJ2-3, with D maybe TRBD1 (5 bases). V was shortened by 5 bases and J by 0 bases, with 9 bases between the two germline ends. The germline gives CDR1 MNHEY, CDR2 SMNVEV (reference sequence). The CDR3 is 14 residues long. CDR3 nucleotides: TGTGCCAGCAGTATGACAGCTAGCACAGATACGCAGTATTTT. This encodes CASSMTASTDTQYF.

This clonotype was seen a handful of times. V is TRBV20-1 and J is TRBJ2-1; 9 nucleotides match TRBD2. The CDR3 length is 13 residues. Germline-derived CDR1 and CDR2 are DFQATT and SNEGSKA (reference sequence). J was trimmed by 4 bases and V by 3 bases; bases with no gene match: 1. The CDR3 protein is CSARGLAYNEQFF. In DNA, the CDR3 is TGCAGTGCTAGGGGACTAGCTTACAATGAGCAGTTCTTC.